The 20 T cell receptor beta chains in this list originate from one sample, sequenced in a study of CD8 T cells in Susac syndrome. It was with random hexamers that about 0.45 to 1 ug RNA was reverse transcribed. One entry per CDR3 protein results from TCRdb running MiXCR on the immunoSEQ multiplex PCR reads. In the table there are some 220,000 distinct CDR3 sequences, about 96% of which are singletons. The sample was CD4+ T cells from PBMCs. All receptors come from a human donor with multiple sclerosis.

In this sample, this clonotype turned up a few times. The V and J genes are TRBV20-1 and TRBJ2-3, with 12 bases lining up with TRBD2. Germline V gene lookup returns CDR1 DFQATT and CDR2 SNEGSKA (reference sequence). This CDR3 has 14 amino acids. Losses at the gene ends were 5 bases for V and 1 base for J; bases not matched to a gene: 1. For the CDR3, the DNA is TGCAGTGCTCGACTAGCGGGGGGCACAGATACGCAGTATTTT. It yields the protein CSARLAGGTDTQYF.

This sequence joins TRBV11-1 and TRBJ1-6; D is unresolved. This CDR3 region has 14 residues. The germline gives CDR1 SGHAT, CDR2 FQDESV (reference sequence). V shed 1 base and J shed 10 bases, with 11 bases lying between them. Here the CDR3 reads CASSLGPLESPLHF. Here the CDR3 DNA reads TGTGCCAGCAGCTTAGGGCCGCTCGAATCACCCCTCCACTTT.

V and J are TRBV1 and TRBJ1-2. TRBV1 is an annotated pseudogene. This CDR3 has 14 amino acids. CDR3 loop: CTSSQDPDNYGYTF. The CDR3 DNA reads TGCACCAGCAGCCAAGACCCAGATAACTATGGCTACACCTTC.

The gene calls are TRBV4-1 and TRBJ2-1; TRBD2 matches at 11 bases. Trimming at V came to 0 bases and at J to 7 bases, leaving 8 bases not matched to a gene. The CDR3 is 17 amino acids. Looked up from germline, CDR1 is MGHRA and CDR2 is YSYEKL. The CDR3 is CASSQDRGSGGVNEQFF. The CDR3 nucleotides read TGCGCCAGCAGCCAAGATAGGGGTAGCGGGGGGGTTAATGAGCAGTTCTTC.

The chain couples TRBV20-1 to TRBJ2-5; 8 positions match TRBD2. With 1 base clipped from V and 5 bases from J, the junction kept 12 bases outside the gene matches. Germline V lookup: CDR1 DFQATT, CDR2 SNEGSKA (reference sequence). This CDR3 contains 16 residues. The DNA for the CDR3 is TGCAGTGCTAGAGTCTGGAAAACGGGGGGGCGGGAGACCCAGTACTTC. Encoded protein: CSARVWKTGGRETQYF.

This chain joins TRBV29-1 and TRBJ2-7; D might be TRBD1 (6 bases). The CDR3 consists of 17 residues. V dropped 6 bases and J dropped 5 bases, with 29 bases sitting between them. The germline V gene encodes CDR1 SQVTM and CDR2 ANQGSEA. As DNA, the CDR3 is TGCAGCGTAAGAACAGGGTCCGTTCTCTGGGGTAGGGACGAGCAGTACTTC. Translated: CSVRTGSVLWGRDEQYF.

The CDR3 sequence is CASRGLAGTASYEQYF. CDR3 DNA: TGTGCCAGCAGGGGGCTGGCCGGGACGGCATCCTACGAGCAGTACTTC. This chain connects TRBV27 to TRBJ2-7; D is possibly TRBD1 or TRBD2 (5 bases each). CDR3 length: 16 residues. The V gene lost 6 bases and the J gene lost 1 base, with 19 bases spanning the gap. Germline V CDR1 and CDR2: MNHEY, SMNVEV (reference sequence).

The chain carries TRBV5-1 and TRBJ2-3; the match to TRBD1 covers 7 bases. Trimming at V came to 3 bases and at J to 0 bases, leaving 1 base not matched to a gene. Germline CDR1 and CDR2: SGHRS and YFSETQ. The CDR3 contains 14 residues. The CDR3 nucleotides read TGCGCCAGCAGCTCGGGACAGAGCACAGATACGCAGTATTTT. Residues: CASSSGQSTDTQYF.

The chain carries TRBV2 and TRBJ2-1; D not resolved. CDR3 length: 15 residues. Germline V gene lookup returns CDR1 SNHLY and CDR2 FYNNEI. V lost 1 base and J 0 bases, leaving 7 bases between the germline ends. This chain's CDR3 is CASSEGRSSYNEQFF. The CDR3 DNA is TGTGCCAGCAGTGAAGGGCGGAGCTCCTACAATGAGCAGTTCTTC.

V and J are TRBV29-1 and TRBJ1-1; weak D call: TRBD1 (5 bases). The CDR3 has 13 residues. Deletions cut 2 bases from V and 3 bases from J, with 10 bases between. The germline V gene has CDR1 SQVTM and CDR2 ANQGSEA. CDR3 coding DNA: TGCAGCGTTGAACAAACAGGTTACACTGAAGCTTTCTTT. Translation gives CSVEQTGYTEAFF.

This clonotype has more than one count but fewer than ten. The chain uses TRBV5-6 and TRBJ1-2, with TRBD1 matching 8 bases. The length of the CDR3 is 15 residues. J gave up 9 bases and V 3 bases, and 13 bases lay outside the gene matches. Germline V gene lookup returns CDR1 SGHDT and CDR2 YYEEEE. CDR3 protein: CASSSTKDRARRYTF. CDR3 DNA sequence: TGTGCCAGCAGCTCGACAAAGGACAGGGCAAGGCGCTACACCTTC.

The CDR3 DNA sequence: TGTGCCAGCAGTCCTAGCTTCCCAGGGGACCCCATCTATGGCTACACCTTC. Protein: CASSPSFPGDPIYGYTF. The rearrangement uses TRBV27 and TRBJ1-2, with D possibly being TRBD1 (6 bases). Trimming pared 5 bases from V and 4 bases from J, leaving 23 bases between. CDR3 size: 17 residues. Germline V CDR1 and CDR2: MNHEY, SMNVEV (reference sequence).

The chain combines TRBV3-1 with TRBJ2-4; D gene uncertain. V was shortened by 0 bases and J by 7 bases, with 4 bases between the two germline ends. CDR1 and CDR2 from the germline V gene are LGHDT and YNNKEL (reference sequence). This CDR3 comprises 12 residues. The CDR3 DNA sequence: TGTGCCAGCAGCCAAGATGGGAACATTCAGTACTTC. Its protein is CASSQDGNIQYF.

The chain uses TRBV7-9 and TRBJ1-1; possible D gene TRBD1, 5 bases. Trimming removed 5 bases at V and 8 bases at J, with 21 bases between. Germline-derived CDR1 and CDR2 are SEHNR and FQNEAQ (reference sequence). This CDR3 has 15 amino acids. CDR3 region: CASSTSGRTGREAFF. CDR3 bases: TGTGCCAGCAGCACTTCAGGACGCACAGGCAGGGAAGCTTTCTTT.

CDR3 sequence (DNA): TGTGCCAGTCAACCGCGTGTCAAGACAGATACGCAGTATTTT. Translated, it gives CASQPRVKTDTQYF. This sequence joins TRBV3-1 and TRBJ2-3; D is unresolved. Germline V gene data show CDR1 as LGHDT and CDR2 as YNNKEL (reference sequence). This CDR3 comprises 14 residues. Trimming pared 9 bases from V and 3 bases from J, leaving 16 bases between.

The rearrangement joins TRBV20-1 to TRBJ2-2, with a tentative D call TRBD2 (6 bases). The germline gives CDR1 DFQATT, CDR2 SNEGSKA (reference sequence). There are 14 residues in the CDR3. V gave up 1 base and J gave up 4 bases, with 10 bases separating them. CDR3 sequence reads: CSARGRGSTGELFF. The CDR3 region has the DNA TGCAGTGCTAGAGGGCGGGGCTCCACCGGGGAGCTGTTTTTT.

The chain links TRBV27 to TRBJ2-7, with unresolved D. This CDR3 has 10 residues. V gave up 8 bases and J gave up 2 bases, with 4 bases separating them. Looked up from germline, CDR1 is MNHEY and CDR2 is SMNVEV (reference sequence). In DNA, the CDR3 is TGTGCCAGCGGTACCTACGAGCAGTACTTC. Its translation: CASGTYEQYF.

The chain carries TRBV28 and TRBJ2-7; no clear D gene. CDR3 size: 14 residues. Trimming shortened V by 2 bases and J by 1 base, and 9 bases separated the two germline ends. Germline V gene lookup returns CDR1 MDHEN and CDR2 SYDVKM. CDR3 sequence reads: CASSLGQRSYEQYF. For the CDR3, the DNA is TGTGCCAGCAGTTTAGGGCAGAGGTCCTACGAGCAGTACTTC.

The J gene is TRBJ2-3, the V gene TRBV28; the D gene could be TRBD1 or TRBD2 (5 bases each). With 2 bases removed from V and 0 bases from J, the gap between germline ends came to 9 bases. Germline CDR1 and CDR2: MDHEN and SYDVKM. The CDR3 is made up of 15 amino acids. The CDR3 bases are TGTGCCAGCAGTTTAGGGGGTTCTAGCACAGATACGCAGTATTTT. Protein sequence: CASSLGGSSTDTQYF.

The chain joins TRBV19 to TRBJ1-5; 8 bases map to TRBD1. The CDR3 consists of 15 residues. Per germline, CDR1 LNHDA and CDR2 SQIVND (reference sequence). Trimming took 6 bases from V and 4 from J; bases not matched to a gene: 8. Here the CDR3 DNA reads TGTGCCAGTAGCTTGACAGGGGCGTGGAATCAGCCCCAGCATTTT. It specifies CASSLTGAWNQPQHF.